What follows are 10 T cell receptor beta chains derived from one specimen sequenced in a study of shared T cell receptors in the human thymus (dated by TCRdb to 2020 to 2022). The library was prepared using the immunoSEQ multiplex PCR assay. TCRdb provides this immuneACCESS table in a form limited to in-frame rearrangements. Some clones are lacking; in checked studies, under half of them reflect an unresolved V gene, and why the rest are absent is not known. In this sample the table shows just under 550,000 clones, 75% to 80% of which occur a single time. 0.013% of the sample lies in the top ten. These data also formed part of another study, on human thymus T cells.

The sample comprised thymocytes. These receptors were obtained from a boy under three years old with a congenital heart defect. Donor details come from another sample of the same person, matched by shared clones.

The chain recombines TRBV5-1 with TRBJ2-3; D perhaps matches TRBD1 (6 bases). In germline, CDR1 is SGHRS, CDR2 YFSETQ. The CDR3 has 16 amino acids. Trimming left V 1 base short and J 1 base short, with 13 bases between. The CDR3 region is CASSLRAGVGTDTQYF. In nucleotides, the CDR3 is TGCGCCAGCAGCTTGAGGGCAGGGGTGGGCACAGATACGCAGTATTTT.

This clone was detected once. The J gene is TRBJ2-5, the V gene TRBV25-1; a possible D gene is TRBD1 (6 bases). Deletions cut 0 bases from V and 5 bases from J, with 16 bases between. This CDR3 spans 16 amino acids. The germline V gene encodes CDR1 MGHDK and CDR2 SYGVNS. The CDR3 nucleotides are TGTGCCAGCAGTGAATACTATTATGGGGGCCCTGAGACCCAGTACTTC. It specifies CASSEYYYGGPETQYF.

The chain combines TRBV28 with TRBJ2-7; 9 bases are shared with TRBD1. This CDR3 is built from 17 residues. Germline loops: CDR1 MDHEN, CDR2 SYDVKM. The J segment lost 5 bases and the V segment lost 6 bases, leaving 17 bases of the junction unmatched. CDR3 DNA sequence: TGTGCCAGCAGCAAGATCTCACCGGGACAGGGCCTTGACGAGCAGTACTTC. It translates to CASSKISPGQGLDEQYF. Based on the CDR3 plus reference TRBV28 and TRBJ2-7, the full variable domain is DVKVTQSSRYLVKRTGEKVFLECVQDMDHENMFWYRQDPGLGLRLIYFSYDVKMKEKGDIPEGYSVSREKKERFSLILESASTNQTSMYLCASSKISPGQGLDEQYFGPGTRLTVT.

About this clone: At one end, the junction sequence differs from germline, possibly due to a read error. This chain uses TRBV9 with TRBJ1-2, with D unclear. CDR3 length: 15 residues. CDR1 and CDR2 from the germline V gene are SGDLS and YYNGEE. The CDR3 coding sequence is TGTGCCAGCAGCGTAGACACAACCGCTAACTATGGCCACACCTTC. It yields the protein CASSVDTTANYGHTF.

CDR3 loop: CASSSSDHSGRGGPYEQYF. The DNA for the CDR3 is TGTGCCAGCAGCTCTAGCGACCACAGCGGGAGAGGAGGACCCTACGAGCAGTACTTC. The rearrangement uses TRBV13 and TRBJ2-7, with TRBD2 matching 8 bases. The CDR3 loop spans 19 amino acids. Germline V gene lookup returns CDR1 PRHDT and CDR2 FYEKMQ (reference sequence). The junction had 19 bases not matched to a gene; V was cut back by 4 bases and J by 2 bases.

This chain joins TRBV5-8 and TRBJ2-7; D perhaps matches TRBD2 (6 bases). CDR1 SGHTS and CDR2 YDEGEE come from the germline V gene. The CDR3 extends over 15 amino acids. V shed 0 bases and J shed 2 bases, with 12 bases lying between them. In DNA, the CDR3 is TGTGCCAGCAGCTTGGTTGGGGGGACCGCCTACGAGCAGTACTTC. Its protein product is CASSLVGGTAYEQYF.

The gene calls are TRBV6-5 and TRBJ2-3; D remains ambiguous. The CDR3 is 13 amino acids. V gave up 5 bases and J gave up 0 bases, with 6 bases separating them. The germline V gene has CDR1 MNHEY and CDR2 SVGAGI. CDR3 protein: CASSADSTDTQYF. CDR3 DNA: TGTGCCAGCAGTGCAGATAGCACAGATACGCAGTATTTT.

This clone showed up just a few times. The chain recombines TRBV11-2 with TRBJ2-5; 7 bases fit TRBD1. J lost 1 base, V lost 6 bases, and 5 bases had no gene match. The germline V gene has CDR1 SGHAT and CDR2 FQNNGV. This CDR3 comprises 14 residues. The DNA of the CDR3 is TGTGCCAGCAGAGGGACAGACCTCCAAGAGACCCAGTACTTC. This encodes CASRGTDLQETQYF.

J is TRBJ1-4 and V is TRBV6-6; D is unresolved. V lost 6 bases, J lost 7 bases, and 12 bases lay in between. The CDR3 loop spans 13 amino acids. Germline V gives CDR1 MNHNY, CDR2 SVGAGI (reference sequence). The DNA for the CDR3 is TGTGCCAGCAGAGCCGGGAGGACTGAAAAACTGTTTTTT. The encoded protein is CASRAGRTEKLFF.

The rearrangement uses TRBV25-1 and TRBJ2-1; possibly TRBD1 for D (6 bases). Germline CDR1 is MGHDK and CDR2 is SYGVNS. This CDR3 region has 16 residues. Trimming took off 2 bases at V and 8 bases at J, with 19 bases between the two ends. CDR3 amino acids: CASSEHKERGTDEQFF. CDR3 sequence (DNA): TGTGCCAGCAGTGAACACAAGGAGAGGGGGACCGATGAGCAGTTCTTC.